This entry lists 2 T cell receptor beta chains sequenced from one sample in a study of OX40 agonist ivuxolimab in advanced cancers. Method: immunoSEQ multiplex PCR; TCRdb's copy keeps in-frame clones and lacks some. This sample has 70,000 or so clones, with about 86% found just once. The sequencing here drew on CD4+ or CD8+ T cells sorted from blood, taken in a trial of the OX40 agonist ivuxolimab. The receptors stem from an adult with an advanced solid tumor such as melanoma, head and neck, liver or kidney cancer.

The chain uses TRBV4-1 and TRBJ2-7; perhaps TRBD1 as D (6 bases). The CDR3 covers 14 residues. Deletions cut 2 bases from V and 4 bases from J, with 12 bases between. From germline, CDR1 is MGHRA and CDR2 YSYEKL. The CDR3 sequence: CASSQPLQGYEQYF. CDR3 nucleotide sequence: TGCGCCAGCAGCCAACCTCTACAGGGTTACGAGCAGTACTTC.

The CDR3 coding sequence is TGTGCCAGCAGTCCCTCACAGGGTGGGGGACTAATCGGGGAGCTGTTTTTT. It translates to CASSPSQGGGLIGELFF. The chain recombines TRBV28 with TRBJ2-2, with TRBD2 as a possible D gene (7 bases). From germline, CDR1 is MDHEN and CDR2 SYDVKM. This CDR3 has 17 amino acids. The V gene lost 5 bases and the J gene lost 7 bases, with 23 bases spanning the gap.